This T cell receptor beta chain emerged from a study of patients and donors after allogeneic stem cell transplantation. With 5 bases removed from V and 4 bases from J, the gap between germline ends came to 15 bases. This CDR3 is 15 amino acids long. Via MiXCR, TCRdb re-called the RT-PCR reads, giving one row per CDR3 protein. The sample includes around 150,000 distinct CDR3 sequences, approximately 37% of them seen just once. The V call is TRBV12-3 or TRBV12-4, the J call TRBJ1-5; a weak D match, TRBD1 (6 bases). The sequenced sample consisted of blood, either unsorted or a sorted T cell fraction (not recorded which). This clonotype was sampled from a human donor who was either an allogeneic HSCT recipient or a stem cell or donor lymphocyte infusion donor (not recorded which). It is not recorded whose cells these are; they may come from a transplant donor. The CDR3 sequence: CASSNIQGRNQPQHF. The CDR3 region has the DNA TGTGCCAGCAGTAATATACAGGGTAGGAATCAGCCCCAGCATTTT.